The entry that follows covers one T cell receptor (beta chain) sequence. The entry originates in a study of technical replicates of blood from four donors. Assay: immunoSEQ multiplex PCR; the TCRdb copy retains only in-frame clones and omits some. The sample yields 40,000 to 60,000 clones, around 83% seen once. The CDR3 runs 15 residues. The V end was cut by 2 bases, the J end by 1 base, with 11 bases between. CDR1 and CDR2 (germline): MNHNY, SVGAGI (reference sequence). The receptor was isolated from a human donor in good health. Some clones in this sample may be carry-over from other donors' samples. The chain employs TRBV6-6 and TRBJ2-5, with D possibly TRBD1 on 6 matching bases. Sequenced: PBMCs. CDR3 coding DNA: TGTGCCAGCAGTTACCCGGGACAACTCCAAGAGACCCAGTACTTC. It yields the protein CASSYPGQLQETQYF.